These T cell receptor beta chains were read from a single sample in a study of T cells in Graves' hyperthyroidism and ophthalmopathy. TCRdb redid the calling of the multiplex PCR reads with MiXCR, one entry per CDR3 protein. Of under 400,000 distinct CDR3 sequences listed, approximately 15% are singletons. Sequencing was performed on blood. The receptors were sampled from a woman aged 18-35 years with Graves' hyperthyroidism that later progressed to Graves' ophthalmopathy. Each CDR3 is given with its conserved first and last residue. Each record gives: V gene, D gene, J gene, clone size, CDR3 DNA, CDR3 protein. D genes are given only for firm matches. Clone size is not always given. Where it is, it says once, few, many or a class for expanded clones.

v_gene: TRBV12-3/TRBV12-4
d_gene: -
j_gene: TRBJ1-4
abundance: -
CDR3nt: TGTGCCAGCAGTTTAGGGGCGCTTGAAAAACTGTTTTTT
CDR3aa: CASSLGALEKLFF

v_gene: TRBV20-1
d_gene: -
j_gene: TRBJ2-3
abundance: many
CDR3nt: TGCAGTGCTAGCGGGGGTGACACAGATACGCAGTATTTT
CDR3aa: CSASGGDTDTQYF

v_gene: TRBV27
d_gene: TRBD1
j_gene: TRBJ1-1
abundance: -
CDR3nt: TGTGCCAGCAGTCCCCAGGACAGGGACTGGACTTTGAACACTGAAGCTTTCTTT
CDR3aa: CASSPQDRDWTLNTEAFF

v_gene: TRBV18
d_gene: -
j_gene: TRBJ2-2
abundance: few
CDR3nt: TGTGCCAGCTCAGGGGATGATGTTGGCACAGCAACGAACACCGGGGAGCTGTTTTTT
CDR3aa: CASSGDDVGTATNTGELFF

v_gene: TRBV27
d_gene: TRBD2
j_gene: TRBJ2-2
abundance: -
CDR3nt: TGTGCCAGCACCGGGGGAGCGGGAGGGGGGGAGCTGTTTTTT
CDR3aa: CASTGGAGGGELFF

v_gene: TRBV10-2
d_gene: -
j_gene: TRBJ2-1
abundance: -
CDR3nt: TGCGCCACCACGTTGGTAGGGCACAATGAGCAGTTCTTC
CDR3aa: CATTLVGHNEQFF

v_gene: TRBV27
d_gene: TRBD1
j_gene: TRBJ2-7
abundance: -
CDR3nt: TGTGCCAGCACCAACAGGGGCGACGAGCAGTACTTC
CDR3aa: CASTNRGDEQYF

v_gene: TRBV7-8
d_gene: -
j_gene: TRBJ2-1
abundance: many
CDR3nt: TGTGCCAGCAGCGCAGGGGTAAATGAGCAGTTCTTC
CDR3aa: CASSAGVNEQFF

v_gene: TRBV20-1
d_gene: TRBD2
j_gene: TRBJ2-2
abundance: -
CDR3nt: TGCAGTGCTGCATGGACTAGCGGGAGGGCTGACGGGGAGCTGTTTTTT
CDR3aa: CSAAWTSGRADGELFF

v_gene: TRBV20-1
d_gene: -
j_gene: TRBJ2-1
abundance: many
CDR3nt: TGCAGTGGCCAGCCACGGGAGCGACTCCACAATGAGCAGTTCTTC
CDR3aa: CSGQPRERLHNEQFF

v_gene: TRBV20-1
d_gene: TRBD1
j_gene: TRBJ1-4
abundance: few
CDR3nt: TGCAGTGCTAGAGATGGAGACAGGGGGTATGAAAAACTGTTTTTT
CDR3aa: CSARDGDRGYEKLFF

v_gene: TRBV28
d_gene: -
j_gene: TRBJ1-4
abundance: -
CDR3nt: TGTGCCAGCAGTTTATTTTCCTGGACCCTCCTAAATGAAAAACTGTTTTTT
CDR3aa: CASSLFSWTLLNEKLFF

v_gene: TRBV2
d_gene: -
j_gene: TRBJ2-1
abundance: many
CDR3nt: TGTGCCAGCAGGGGCGGTGAGCAGTTCTTC
CDR3aa: CASRGGEQFF

v_gene: TRBV27
d_gene: TRBD1
j_gene: TRBJ2-7
abundance: -
CDR3nt: TGTGCCAGCAGTCCTTGGACAGGGGCGGACGAGCAGTACTTC
CDR3aa: CASSPWTGADEQYF

v_gene: TRBV28
d_gene: -
j_gene: TRBJ1-2
abundance: many
CDR3nt: TGTGCCAGCAAGACGACAGTGAACTATGGCTACACCTTC
CDR3aa: CASKTTVNYGYTF

v_gene: TRBV3-1
d_gene: TRBD2
j_gene: TRBJ2-7
abundance: few
CDR3nt: TGTGCCAGCAGTTTATGGAGCGGGGCTTCCTACGAGCAGTACTTC
CDR3aa: CASSLWSGASYEQYF

v_gene: TRBV18
d_gene: TRBD2
j_gene: TRBJ2-7
abundance: many
CDR3nt: TGTGCCAGCTCACCCCGGGGGACTAGCGGTGGGGAGCAGTACTTC
CDR3aa: CASSPRGTSGGEQYF

v_gene: TRBV7-2
d_gene: -
j_gene: TRBJ2-1
abundance: many
CDR3nt: TGTGCCAGCAGCCGAGGGGGAAGCTCCTACAATGAGCAGTTCTTC
CDR3aa: CASSRGGSSYNEQFF

v_gene: TRBV20-1
d_gene: TRBD1
j_gene: TRBJ1-4
abundance: many
CDR3nt: TGCAGTGCTAGGGGGACAGGGACTGAAAAACTGTTTTTT
CDR3aa: CSARGTGTEKLFF

v_gene: TRBV5-1
d_gene: -
j_gene: TRBJ2-2
abundance: many
CDR3nt: TGCGCCAGCAGCTTGGTGGTAGCTACCGGGGAGCTGTTTTTT
CDR3aa: CASSLVVATGELFF

v_gene: TRBV19
d_gene: TRBD1
j_gene: TRBJ2-1
abundance: few
CDR3nt: TGTGCCAGTAGTATCCCGGGACAGCGACTTCAGTTCTTC
CDR3aa: CASSIPGQRLQFF

v_gene: TRBV6-1
d_gene: -
j_gene: TRBJ1-4
abundance: -
CDR3nt: TGTGCCAGCAGTGAGGACGGCGGGGGGAATGAAAAACTGTTTTTT
CDR3aa: CASSEDGGGNEKLFF

v_gene: TRBV27
d_gene: -
j_gene: TRBJ1-1
abundance: many
CDR3nt: TGTGCCAGCAGTTTGGGCCAGGGAAGCACTGAAGCTTTCTTT
CDR3aa: CASSLGQGSTEAFF

v_gene: TRBV15
d_gene: TRBD2
j_gene: TRBJ2-5
abundance: few
CDR3nt: TGTGCCACCAGTCTAGCGGGACCACAAGAGACCCAGTACTTC
CDR3aa: CATSLAGPQETQYF

v_gene: TRBV30
d_gene: -
j_gene: TRBJ2-6
abundance: -
CDR3nt: TGTGCCTGGAGTCGCCGGGACACTGGGGCCAACGTCCTGACTTTC
CDR3aa: CAWSRRDTGANVLTF

v_gene: TRBV20-1
d_gene: TRBD2
j_gene: TRBJ2-7
abundance: -
CDR3nt: TGCAGTGCTACGGGACTAGCGGGACTCCTAACCAGCTACGAGCAGTACTTC
CDR3aa: CSATGLAGLLTSYEQYF

v_gene: TRBV7-9
d_gene: TRBD2
j_gene: TRBJ2-7
abundance: many
CDR3nt: TGTGCCAGCAGCTTAGCGGTAGCGGGAGTTGCCGAGCAGTACTTC
CDR3aa: CASSLAVAGVAEQYF

v_gene: TRBV28
d_gene: TRBD2
j_gene: TRBJ2-1
abundance: many
CDR3nt: TGTGCCAGCAGTTTCCCTCGGACTAGCGGCCGAGGGTACAATGAGCAGTTCTTC
CDR3aa: CASSFPRTSGRGYNEQFF

v_gene: TRBV12-3/TRBV12-4
d_gene: -
j_gene: TRBJ1-1
abundance: few
CDR3nt: TGTGCCAGCAGCGATAATTTTGGGGCTTTCTTT
CDR3aa: CASSDNFGAFF

v_gene: TRBV12-5
d_gene: TRBD2
j_gene: TRBJ2-5
abundance: -
CDR3nt: TGTGCTAGTGGTTTAAGCGGGAGCGGTGAGACCCAGTACTTC
CDR3aa: CASGLSGSGETQYF

v_gene: TRBV20-1
d_gene: TRBD1
j_gene: TRBJ2-1
abundance: many
CDR3nt: TGCAGCTACCTACCGGACAGGGATCGCTACAATGAGCAGTTCTTC
CDR3aa: CSYLPDRDRYNEQFF

v_gene: TRBV18
d_gene: -
j_gene: TRBJ2-1
abundance: many
CDR3nt: TGTGCCAGCTCACCACGAGGGCCCCGTTATGAGCAGTTCTTC
CDR3aa: CASSPRGPRYEQFF

v_gene: TRBV9
d_gene: -
j_gene: TRBJ2-1
abundance: many
CDR3nt: TGTGCCAGCAGCGTAGGGACGGGGCAGTTCTTC
CDR3aa: CASSVGTGQFF

v_gene: TRBV11-3
d_gene: TRBD1
j_gene: TRBJ1-1
abundance: many
CDR3nt: TGTGCCAGCAGCTCGGGACAGAGGAACACTGAAGCTTTCTTT
CDR3aa: CASSSGQRNTEAFF

v_gene: TRBV24-1
d_gene: TRBD1
j_gene: TRBJ2-5
abundance: many
CDR3nt: TGTGCCACCAGTGATCCGACAGGGGTGGGAGAGACCCAGTACTTC
CDR3aa: CATSDPTGVGETQYF

v_gene: TRBV12-5
d_gene: TRBD2
j_gene: TRBJ2-1
abundance: many
CDR3nt: TGTGCTAGTGGTTTGGCCCGACTAGCGGGGGACTACAATGAGCAGTTCTTC
CDR3aa: CASGLARLAGDYNEQFF

v_gene: TRBV29-1
d_gene: -
j_gene: TRBJ2-7
abundance: many
CDR3nt: TGCAGCGTTGAGGTAGCGGAAGTCTACGAGCAGTACTTC
CDR3aa: CSVEVAEVYEQYF

v_gene: TRBV7-9
d_gene: TRBD1
j_gene: TRBJ2-2
abundance: few
CDR3nt: TGTGCCAGCAGGCTTAAAACAGGGGTGAACACCGGGGAGCTGTTTTTT
CDR3aa: CASRLKTGVNTGELFF

v_gene: TRBV6-1
d_gene: -
j_gene: TRBJ1-6
abundance: many
CDR3nt: TGTGCCAGCAGTGAAATGCCGCAGACTTTTAATTCACCCCTCCACTTT
CDR3aa: CASSEMPQTFNSPLHF

v_gene: TRBV11-2
d_gene: -
j_gene: TRBJ1-4
abundance: many
CDR3nt: TGTGCCAGCAGCCCCCATTTCAGGGAGGGAAATGAAAAACTGTTTTTT
CDR3aa: CASSPHFREGNEKLFF